This T cell receptor (beta chain) was recorded in a study of T cell responses to AZD1222 COVID-19 vaccine. Concerning this clone itself: Its specificity is unknown.

Assay: immunoSEQ multiplex PCR; the TCRdb copy retains only in-frame clones and omits some. This table holds 130,000 or so clones, approximately 91% found once. Regarding the study as a whole: Within unmutated variant regions lay the reported targets of nearly half of spike-specific TCRs.

The source was peripheral blood, collected 28 days after the second AZD1222 dose. This sequence was found in an adult who received the AZD1222 COVID-19 vaccine.

CDR3 bases: TGTGCCTGGAGTGTACCCGACAGAGCAGGCGGCTACACCTTC. It is translated as CAWSVPDRAGGYTF. V is TRBV30 and J is TRBJ1-2; possible D gene TRBD1, 5 bases. The CDR3 runs 14 residues. Germline CDR1 reads GTSNPN; CDR2 reads SVGIG (reference sequence). Between the trimmed V and J ends, which lost 0 bases and 8 bases, there was a span of 16 bases.